This TCR beta chain came from a study of PD-1 and CTLA-4 blockade in melanoma. The method was immunoSEQ multiplex PCR; TCRdb's version includes in-frame clones alone and lacks a portion of them. The sample contains about 16,000 clones, more than 65% of which appear only once. This TCR was sampled from a human donor with melanoma. Material: CD8+ T cells from peripheral blood, obtained before anti-PD-1 treatment.

The CDR3 bases are TGTGCCACCCCCTCAATGCGGGGAACCTCTGGAAACACCATATATTTT. The encoded protein is CATPSMRGTSGNTIYF. The chain combines TRBV24-1 with TRBJ1-3; D is undetermined. Per germline, CDR1 KGHDR and CDR2 SFDVKD. This CDR3 is built from 16 residues. The V end lost 9 bases, the J end lost 0 bases, and 17 bases lay between the germline ends.